The 22 T cell receptor beta chains presented below share a single source sample, sequenced in a study of T cell repertoires in cytomegalovirus infection (dated by TCRdb to the late 2010s). The listed sequencing device is Illumina HiSeq 1500. TCRdb reprocessing: public reads trimmed at Q25 with fastp, clones called with MiXCR, in-frame beta chains kept. Each CDR3 protein appears once, grouped with its most common genes and DNA. The sample yields 200,000 to 250,000 distinct CDR3 sequences; 35% to 45% were counted once. The top ten constitute more than 50% of the sample. Antigen specificity for these receptors is unknown. What this sample's treatment or condition label stands for: in vitro stimulation with specific CMV peptide epitopes to enrich CMV-specific T cells. The sequences come from CD8+ T cells from cultured PBMCs, collected from culture after CMV antigen stimulation. Receptor source: a human donor in good health (CMV status not recorded). Some clones in this sample may be carry-over from other donors' samples.

This clonotype was recorded a few times. CDR3 protein: CAISELTGAYEQYF. The CDR3 DNA sequence: TGTGCCATCAGTGAACTTACAGGGGCCTACGAGCAGTACTTC. This chain connects TRBV10-3 to TRBJ2-7; 7 nucleotides agree with TRBD1. The CDR3 loop spans 14 amino acids. With 3 bases clipped from V and 2 bases from J, the junction kept 4 bases outside the gene matches. Per germline, CDR1 ENHRY and CDR2 SYGVKD.

The rearrangement links TRBV7-3 to TRBJ2-6, with D unclear. The germline gives CDR1 SGHTA, CDR2 FQGTGA. This CDR3 region has 15 residues. Trimming pared 8 bases from V and 0 bases from J, leaving 11 bases between. CDR3 sequence reads: CASGRTDSGANVLTF. CDR3 sequence (DNA): TGTGCCAGCGGTAGAACAGACTCTGGGGCCAACGTCCTGACTTTC. The full variable domain, completed using reference TRBV7-3 and TRBJ2-6, is GAGVSQTPSNKVTEKGKYVELRCDPISGHTALYWYRQSLGQGPEFLIYFQGTGAADDSGLPNDRFFAVRPEGSVSTLKIQRTERGDSAVYLCASGRTDSGANVLTFGAGSRLTVL.

The chain uses TRBV29-1 and TRBJ1-2, with 7 bases lining up with TRBD1. The J segment lost 5 bases and the V segment lost 3 bases, leaving 6 bases of the junction unmatched. CDR1 and CDR2 (germline): SQVTM, ANQGSEA. This CDR3 is built from 13 residues. The CDR3 spells CSVDKGAAYGYTF. CDR3 nucleotide sequence: TGCAGCGTTGACAAGGGGGCGGCATATGGCTACACCTTC.

This clonotype came up a few times. V usage is TRBV5-5 and J usage is TRBJ2-1; 12 bases map to TRBD2. Germline CDR1 and CDR2: SGHKS and YYEKEE (reference sequence). The CDR3 covers 17 residues. The V gene end was trimmed by 2 bases and the J gene end by 6 bases; junction bases not matched to a gene: 9. The DNA for the CDR3 is TGTGCCAGCAGCTTCGGACTGACTAGCGGGAGACTCAATGAGCAGTTCTTC. This codes for CASSFGLTSGRLNEQFF.

The genes are TRBV6-6 and TRBJ2-1, with 14 positions matching TRBD2. This CDR3 spans 17 amino acids. Trimming took 6 bases from V and 10 from J; bases not matched to a gene: 14. The germline CDR1 and CDR2 sequences are MNHNY and SVGAGI (reference sequence). The DNA of the CDR3 is TGTGCCAGCAGGGACCGTGGGACTAGCGGGAGAGGGGGGGAGCAGTTCTTC. Translating it yields CASRDRGTSGRGGEQFF.

J is TRBJ2-3 and V is TRBV7-6; 11 bases align to TRBD2. V was pared by 4 bases and J by 2 bases, with 5 bases of the junction left unmatched. The CDR3 has 16 amino acids. Germline CDR1 is SGHVS and CDR2 is FNYEAQ. CDR3 in DNA: TGTGCCAGCAGCTGGGCGACTAGCGGGATCACAGATACGCAGTATTTT. This translates into CASSWATSGITDTQYF.

This clonotype showed up just a few times. The chain is built from TRBV7-9 and TRBJ2-7; 10 bases match TRBD2. The CDR3 extends over 15 amino acids. The V gene's germline CDR1 is SEHNR and CDR2 FQNEAQ (reference sequence). The junction had 4 bases not matched to a gene; V was cut back by 5 bases and J by 0 bases. The CDR3: CASSQTSGYSYEQYF. The CDR3 DNA sequence: TGTGCCAGCAGCCAGACTAGCGGGTACTCCTACGAGCAGTACTTC.

This clonotype has just a few counts. The V gene is TRBV27, the J gene TRBJ1-2, with a possible D match to TRBD1 (6 bases). The germline gives CDR1 MNHEY, CDR2 SMNVEV (reference sequence). V dropped 0 bases and J dropped 0 bases, with 8 bases sitting between them. The CDR3 runs 15 residues. The CDR3 loop is CASSLSPGANYGYTF. The CDR3 region has the DNA TGTGCCAGCAGTTTATCCCCAGGGGCTAACTATGGCTACACCTTC.

The rearrangement joins TRBV7-9 to TRBJ2-7; TRBD1 might be the D (6 bases). Germline V CDR1 and CDR2: SEHNR, FQNEAQ (reference sequence). The V gene lost 4 bases and the J gene lost 0 bases, with 10 bases spanning the gap. CDR3 length: 14 residues. The CDR3 region is CASSSGHISYEQYF. The CDR3 nucleotides read TGTGCCAGCAGCTCGGGACATATCTCCTACGAGCAGTACTTC.

There are a few counts of this clonotype. The chain uses TRBV10-3 and TRBJ1-1, with no clear D. V was cut by 10 bases and J by 6 bases, with 15 bases left in between. The CDR3 is 12 amino acids. The germline V gene has CDR1 ENHRY and CDR2 SYGVKD. CDR3 sequence: CATQRNSAEAFF. CDR3 sequence (DNA): TGTGCCACCCAACGGAATTCGGCTGAAGCTTTCTTT.

This sequence joins TRBV7-9 and TRBJ2-1; TRBD1 aligns across 7 bases. V dropped 5 bases and J dropped 6; count of bases not matched to a gene: 4. Germline V lookup: CDR1 SEHNR, CDR2 FQNEAQ (reference sequence). This CDR3 comprises 13 residues. CDR3 in amino acids: CASSPDRVNEQFF. DNA of the CDR3: TGTGCCAGCAGCCCCGACAGGGTCAATGAGCAGTTCTTC.

V is TRBV2 and J is TRBJ1-2, with TRBD1 as a possible D gene (5 bases). The CDR3 sequence is 13 residues long. Trimming removed 8 bases at V and 2 bases at J, with 12 bases between. Germline V gene data show CDR1 as SNHLY and CDR2 as FYNNEI. The CDR3: CASPGTDNYGYTF. The CDR3 nucleotides are TGTGCCAGCCCTGGGACCGACAACTATGGCTACACCTTC.

The J gene is TRBJ2-1, the V gene TRBV7-9; TRBD2 might be the D (7 bases). This CDR3 contains 19 residues. The germline V gene encodes CDR1 SEHNR and CDR2 FQNEAQ (reference sequence). The V and J ends lost 8 bases and 1 base respectively, with 27 bases between them. The CDR3 spells CASGEGGRWTGESYNEQFF. CDR3 coding DNA: TGTGCCAGCGGTGAGGGGGGGCGGTGGACGGGAGAATCCTACAATGAGCAGTTCTTC.

This clonotype has more than one count but fewer than ten. The gene calls are TRBV24-1 and TRBJ2-1; possible D gene TRBD2, 6 bases. V lost 4 bases, J lost 3 bases, and 24 bases lay in between. CDR1 KGHDR and CDR2 SFDVKD come from the germline V gene. This CDR3 contains 19 residues. The DNA for the CDR3 is TGTGCCACCAGTGACACCTCACTAGGTTCTCGGGGGAACTACAATGAGCAGTTCTTC. It codes for CATSDTSLGSRGNYNEQFF.

The J gene is TRBJ1-4, the V gene TRBV15, with 7 bases lining up with TRBD1. The CDR3 length is 18 residues. The V gene end was trimmed by 0 bases and the J gene end by 5 bases; junction bases not matched to a gene: 12. Germline CDR1 reads LNHNV; CDR2 reads YYDKDF (reference sequence). CDR3 bases: TGTGCCACCAGCAGAGATCCCGCTACCGGGACAGTCAATGAAAAACTGTTTTTT. The encoded protein is CATSRDPATGTVNEKLFF.

The chain joins TRBV20-1 to TRBJ2-1; tentative D call: TRBD2 (6 bases). The germline V and J ends were trimmed by 1 base and 4 bases, with 8 bases remaining between them. The CDR3 has 13 residues. Per germline, CDR1 DFQATT and CDR2 SNEGSKA (reference sequence). The CDR3 spells CSARGDWYNEQFF. The CDR3 DNA follows: TGCAGTGCTAGAGGGGACTGGTACAATGAGCAGTTCTTC.

The chain is built from TRBV10-3 and TRBJ1-2; no firm D call. This CDR3 spans 16 amino acids. The V gene's germline CDR1 is ENHRY and CDR2 SYGVKD. V lost 0 bases and J 3 bases, leaving 14 bases between the germline ends. CDR3 sequence: CAISESKGREHYGYTF. The CDR3 DNA sequence: TGTGCCATCAGTGAGTCGAAGGGTAGAGAGCACTATGGCTACACCTTC.

V and J are TRBV6-5 and TRBJ1-3, with D perhaps matching TRBD1 (5 bases). This CDR3 is 18 amino acids long. V lost 0 bases and J lost 1, with 16 bases in between. CDR1 is MNHEY, CDR2 SVGAGI, per germline. The CDR3, as DNA: TGTGCCAGCAGTTACTCGAAGGACATAGTAACGTCTGGAAACACCATATATTTT. It is translated as CASSYSKDIVTSGNTIYF.

This clonotype was observed a handful of times. The chain carries TRBV12-3 or TRBV12-4 and TRBJ1-1; D uncertain. V was trimmed by 2 bases and J by 0 bases, leaving 10 bases between them. This CDR3 contains 15 residues. CDR3 region: CASSLRPKVNTEAFF. The CDR3 bases are TGTGCCAGCAGTTTAAGACCAAAGGTGAACACTGAAGCTTTCTTT.

This clonotype was recorded once. The chain links TRBV18 to TRBJ1-4; D might be TRBD1 (5 bases). Germline CDR1 is KGHSH and CDR2 is LQKENI. The CDR3 loop spans 19 amino acids. Deletions cut 4 bases from V and 4 bases from J, with 25 bases between. CDR3 sequence reads: CASSRSPTGARTFNEKLFF. The CDR3 nucleotides are TGTGCCAGCTCACGCTCGCCCACCGGGGCTCGAACTTTTAATGAAAAACTGTTTTTT.

This chain connects TRBV6-6 to TRBJ2-5; no clear D gene. V lost 0 bases to trimming and J lost 1 base, with 0 bases between them. From germline, CDR1 is MNHNY and CDR2 SVGAGI (reference sequence). CDR3 length: 12 residues. CDR3 sequence (DNA): TGTGCCAGCAGTTACTCCCAAGAGACCCAGTACTTC. Its protein product is CASSYSQETQYF.

This chain uses TRBV5-1 with TRBJ1-1; 7 positions agree with TRBD1. The V gene's germline CDR1 is SGHRS and CDR2 YFSETQ. CDR3 length: 16 amino acids. J gave up 4 bases and V 0 bases, and 9 bases lay outside the gene matches. In DNA form, the CDR3 reads TGCGCCAGCAGCTTGGGGGGAGCGAGACAGGGCACTGAAGCTTTCTTT. It encodes CASSLGGARQGTEAFF.